Each of the 2 T cell receptor beta chains below was sequenced from the same sample in a study of shared clonotypes between healthy human individuals. Produced via immunoSEQ multiplex PCR; TCRdb's table is partial and in-frame only. Among about 2.4 million clones listed, roughly 93% were seen once. The sequenced sample was naive CD4+ T cells from PBMCs. Subset given: CD45RA+ positively selected. The receptor set was obtained from a man aged 18 to 30 in good health. Some clones in this sample may be carry-over from other donors' samples.

The chain has TRBV28 and TRBJ1-4, with D perhaps TRBD1 (6 bases). This CDR3 comprises 15 residues. Per the germline V gene, CDR1 is MDHEN and CDR2 is SYDVKM. The V gene lost 5 bases and the J gene lost 8 bases, with 18 bases spanning the gap. The CDR3 sequence: CASSPATPRGEKLFF. CDR3 nucleotide sequence: TGTGCCAGCAGTCCCGCCACCCCGAGGGGGGAAAAACTGTTTTTT.

This rearrangement joins TRBV6-4 to TRBJ2-2; tentative D call: TRBD1 (6 bases). The V and J ends lost 4 bases and 7 bases respectively, with 13 bases between them. The CDR3 is made up of 14 amino acids. From germline, CDR1 is MRHNA and CDR2 SNTAGT. This CDR3 is CASSGGLGHGELFF. Here the CDR3 DNA reads TGTGCCAGCAGTGGGGGGCTCGGGCACGGGGAGCTGTTTTTT.